Each of the 19 T cell receptor beta chains below was sequenced from the same sample in a study of T cell responses to AZD1222 COVID-19 vaccine. Sequencing used immunoSEQ multiplex PCR; TCRdb keeps in-frame clones, though not all of them. The table shows some 170,000 clones, with around 94% occurring only once. This specimen was peripheral blood, taken on day 0 of AZD1222 vaccination. These receptors came from an adult in good health.

The chain employs TRBV12-3 or TRBV12-4 and TRBJ2-3; D ambiguous. This CDR3 has 12 amino acids. Between the trimmed V and J ends, which lost 1 base and 2 bases, there was a span of 1 base. The chain's CDR3 is CASSLVTDTQYF. CDR3 in DNA: TGTGCCAGCAGTTTAGTCACAGATACGCAGTATTTT.

This rearrangement joins TRBV27 to TRBJ1-4; TRBD1 might be the D (5 bases). CDR1 MNHEY and CDR2 SMNVEV come from the germline V gene (reference sequence). V gave up 8 bases and J gave up 6 bases, with 13 bases separating them. There are 13 residues in the CDR3. The CDR3 protein is CASGGRAHEKLFF. The CDR3 nucleotides read TGTGCCAGCGGGGGGAGGGCCCATGAAAAACTGTTTTTT.

The chain employs TRBV28 and TRBJ2-1; 9 bases are shared with TRBD2. Germline V gene lookup returns CDR1 MDHEN and CDR2 SYDVKM. V lost 10 bases to trimming and J lost 0 bases; unmatched junction nucleotides: 7. This CDR3 is built from 15 residues. The CDR3, as DNA: TGTGCCACCTCAAATAGCGGGAGCTCCTACAATGAGCAGTTCTTC. Protein: CATSNSGSSYNEQFF.

The V gene is TRBV7-8, the J gene TRBJ1-1, with TRBD1 as a possible D gene (5 bases). From germline, CDR1 is SGHVS and CDR2 FQNEAQ. Trimming removed 5 bases from V and 6 bases from J, with 19 bases in between. This CDR3 has 15 amino acids. The CDR3 bases are TGTGCCAGCAGCACCGCTCGGGGCGGTAGGGCTGAAGCTTTCTTT. This encodes CASSTARGGRAEAFF.

The genes are TRBV30 and TRBJ1-2; a weak D match, TRBD1 (5 bases). Germline V gene sequence: CDR1 GTSNPN, CDR2 SVGIG (reference sequence). V was trimmed by 0 bases and J by 8 bases, leaving 13 bases between them. This CDR3 is 13 amino acids long. The CDR3 loop reads CAWSVTGTGGYTF. For the CDR3, the DNA is TGTGCCTGGAGTGTAACCGGGACGGGAGGCTACACCTTC.

This chain uses TRBV24-1 with TRBJ2-3; 7 bases align to TRBD2. Per the germline V gene, CDR1 is KGHDR and CDR2 is SFDVKD. The CDR3 contains 18 residues. J was trimmed by 0 bases and V by 4 bases; bases with no gene match: 12. As DNA, the CDR3 is TGTGCCACCAGTGAACCCGGGACTACCAGAACTAGCACAGATACGCAGTATTTT. This codes for CATSEPGTTRTSTDTQYF.

This chain links TRBV11-2 with TRBJ1-4, with TRBD1 matching over 9 bases. The V gene's germline CDR1 is SGHAT and CDR2 FQNNGV. Losses at the gene ends were 5 bases for V and 8 bases for J; bases not matched to a gene: 6. The CDR3 is 14 residues long. The CDR3 DNA reads TGTGCCAGCAGCCTAACAGGGGGCGAAGAAAAACTGTTTTTT. It encodes CASSLTGGEEKLFF. Full variable domain (missing parts from reference TRBV11-2 and TRBJ1-4): EAGVAQSPRYKIIEKRQSVAFWCNPISGHATLYWYQQILGQGPKLLIQFQNNGVVDDSQLPKDRFSAERLKGVDSTLKIQPAKLEDSAVYLCASSLTGGEEKLFFGSGTQLSVL.

Remarks on this clone: At one boundary the junction diverges from the germline segment, which might be a read error. The V call is TRBV29-1, the J call TRBJ1-2; D is ambiguous. CDR1 and CDR2 from the germline V gene are SQVTM and ANQGSEA. CDR3 length equals 10 residues. CDR3 region: CSVEGYDISF. Here the CDR3 DNA reads TGCAGCGTTGAAGGATACGACATATCCTTC.

Comments on this clone: Different DNA sequences within this sample yield the same CDR3. The rearrangement links TRBV6-5 to TRBJ1-3; D uncertain. The germline V and J ends were trimmed by 6 bases and 4 bases, with 13 bases remaining between them. The length of the CDR3 is 14 residues. Germline-derived CDR1 and CDR2 are MNHEY and SVGAGI. The CDR3 spells CASSLGGSGNTIYF. The CDR3 nucleotides read TGTGCCAGCAGCCTAGGTGGATCAGGAAACACCATATATTTT.

The chain joins TRBV14 to TRBJ2-1; 9 bases are shared with TRBD2. V dropped 6 bases and J dropped 3; count of bases not matched to a gene: 6. The CDR3 consists of 15 residues. Germline loops: CDR1 SGHDN, CDR2 FVKESK. CDR3 in DNA: TGTGCCAGCAGGGGTGTAGCGGGAGACTACAATGAGCAGTTCTTC. This gives the protein CASRGVAGDYNEQFF. Looking up the rest from reference TRBV14 and TRBJ2-1 gives the full variable domain: EAGVTQFPSHSVIEKGQTVTLRCDPISGHDNLYWYRRVMGKEIKFLLHFVKESKQDESGMPNNRFLAERTGGTYSTLKVQPAELEDSGVYFCASRGVAGDYNEQFFGPGTRLTVL.

This clone was seen only a few times. The rearrangement links TRBV6-2 or TRBV6-3 to TRBJ2-1; D is uncertain. Per the germline V gene, CDR1 is MNHEY and CDR2 is SVGEGT. This CDR3 is built from 14 residues. V lost 4 bases to trimming and J lost 5 bases, with 12 bases between them. DNA of the CDR3: TGTGCCAGCAGTTTATTAGCCGAACACAATGAGCAGTTCTTC. Translated, it gives CASSLLAEHNEQFF.

This chain uses TRBV21-1 with TRBJ2-7; TRBD1, the D gene given by the table, was not confirmed from the DNA. TRBV21-1 is labeled a pseudogene. This CDR3 comprises 15 residues. The CDR3 nucleotides are TGTGCCAGCAGCAAGAGGAGACAGGGTATCTACGAGCAGTACTTC. Translating gives CASSKRRQGIYEQYF.

This sequence joins TRBV30 and TRBJ2-7, with D unclear. Trimming left V 3 bases short and J 0 bases short, with 9 bases between. CDR3 length: 13 amino acids. Germline loops: CDR1 GTSNPN, CDR2 SVGIG (reference sequence). The CDR3 region is CAWSGHPSYEQYF. The CDR3 coding sequence is TGTGCCTGGAGCGGGCACCCCTCCTACGAGCAGTACTTC. Supplemented by reference TRBV30 and TRBJ2-7, the full variable domain reads SQTIHQWPATLVQPVGSPLSLECTVEGTSNPNLYWYRQAAGRGLQLLFYSVGIGQISSEVPQNLSASRPQDRQFILSSKKLLLSDSGFYLCAWSGHPSYEQYFGPGTRLTVT.

This clone was seen once. This rearrangement joins TRBV19 to TRBJ1-5; D might be TRBD1 (6 bases). The CDR3 extends over 14 amino acids. Deletions cut 6 bases from V and 7 bases from J, with 16 bases between. CDR1 LNHDA and CDR2 SQIVND come from the germline V gene (reference sequence). The CDR3 region is CASRDRDTSQPQHF. For the CDR3, the DNA is TGTGCCAGTAGAGACCGGGACACTTCCCAGCCCCAGCATTTT.

Remarks on this clone: The sample carries other DNA sequences with the same CDR3. The chain carries TRBV5-1 and TRBJ1-1; no definite D call. CDR1 and CDR2 (germline): SGHRS, YFSETQ. This CDR3 contains 11 residues. V was shortened by 0 bases and J by 7 bases, with 4 bases between the two germline ends. Written as DNA, the CDR3 is TGCGCCAGCAGCTTGGGACTTGAAGCTTTCTTT. The encoded protein is CASSLGLEAFF.

This rearrangement joins TRBV5-1 to TRBJ1-6, with TRBD1 matching 7 bases. The germline gives CDR1 SGHRS, CDR2 YFSETQ. The CDR3 spans 16 residues. Trimming cost V 0 bases and J 1 base; bases outside gene matches: 1. The CDR3 sequence is CASSLGDRSYNSPLHF. As DNA, the CDR3 is TGCGCCAGCAGCTTGGGGGACAGATCCTATAATTCACCCCTCCACTTT.

This chain uses TRBV11-2 with TRBJ1-2; 10 bases align to TRBD1. Trimming at V came to 5 bases and at J to 6 bases, leaving 12 bases not matched to a gene. Germline lookup yields CDR1 SGHAT and CDR2 FQNNGV. The CDR3 has 16 amino acids. The CDR3 is CASSAGWAGTGDGYTF. The CDR3 DNA sequence: TGTGCCAGCAGCGCCGGTTGGGCGGGGACAGGGGATGGCTACACCTTC.

This sequence joins TRBV27 and TRBJ1-2; tentative D call: TRBD1 (5 bases). The CDR3 is 14 residues long. The ends were cut back, 6 bases at V and 6 bases at J, with 17 bases in the middle. Germline-derived CDR1 and CDR2 are MNHEY and SMNVEV (reference sequence). CDR3 region: CASSRGAGLNGYTF. CDR3 nucleotides: TGTGCCAGCAGCCGAGGGGCAGGACTTAATGGCTACACCTTC.

Here the CDR3 reads CASSPAGQRLYGYTF. The CDR3, as DNA: TGTGCCAGCAGCCCCGCGGGACAGCGCCTCTATGGCTACACCTTC. This rearrangement joins TRBV5-4 to TRBJ1-2; 7 bases are a match to TRBD1. CDR3 size: 15 residues. With V trimmed by 4 bases and J by 4 bases, 10 bases remained unmatched. Germline CDR1 reads SGHNT; CDR2 reads YYREEE (reference sequence). Full variable domain (rest looked up from reference TRBV5-4 and TRBJ1-2): ETGVTQSPTHLIKTRGQQVTLRCSSQSGHNTVSWYQQALGQGPQFIFQYYREEENGRGNFPPRFSGLQFPNYSSELNVNALELDDSALYLCASSPAGQRLYGYTFGSGTRLTVV.